These T cell receptor beta chains were read from a single sample in a study of T cell repertoires in cytomegalovirus infection. TCRdb processed the reads anew with MiXCR; each CDR3 protein has one entry. The table shows just over 450,000 distinct CDR3 sequences, with roughly 42% occurring only once. The antigens for these receptors are not known. This specimen consisted of cultured PBMCs, obtained from culture after CMV antigen stimulation. The receptors here all came from a human donor in good health (CMV status not recorded). Some clones in this sample may be carry-over from other donors' samples. Both conserved end residues are part of each CDR3. A D gene is named only where the DNA matches it firmly. Expanded clones get a size class; other rows say once, few or many, or leave the size out.

j_call: TRBJ2-1
clone_size: many
v_call: TRBV6-1
d_call: TRBD2
cdr3_length: 13
cdr3_aa: CASKEGGRNEQFF
cdr3_nt: TGTGCCAGCAAGGAGGGAGGGCGTAATGAGCAGTTCTTC

j_call: TRBJ2-1
clone_size: .
v_call: TRBV24-1
d_call: .
cdr3_length: 14
cdr3_aa: CATSDSVLVDEQFF
cdr3_nt: TGTGCCACCAGTGATTCAGTTCTCGTTGATGAGCAGTTCTTC

j_call: TRBJ2-3
clone_size: .
v_call: TRBV7-9
d_call: TRBD2
cdr3_length: 14
cdr3_aa: CATQTSGGTDTQYF
cdr3_nt: TGTGCCACCCAAACTAGCGGAGGCACAGATACGCAGTATTTT

j_call: TRBJ2-7
clone_size: .
v_call: TRBV3-1
d_call: .
cdr3_length: 15
cdr3_aa: CASSQAPSSSYEQYF
cdr3_nt: TGTGCCAGCAGCCAAGCCCCTTCAAGCTCCTACGAGCAGTACTTC

j_call: TRBJ2-3
clone_size: .
v_call: TRBV7-4
d_call: TRBD2
cdr3_length: 16
cdr3_aa: CASSLGSGGPYDTQYF
cdr3_nt: TGTGCCAGCAGCTTGGGTAGCGGGGGGCCCTACGATACGCAGTATTTT

j_call: TRBJ2-1
clone_size: .
v_call: TRBV19
d_call: TRBD1
cdr3_length: 15
cdr3_aa: CASSRTGPPYNEQFF
cdr3_nt: TGTGCCAGTAGTCGGACAGGGCCCCCCTACAATGAGCAGTTCTTC

j_call: TRBJ2-6
clone_size: few
v_call: TRBV7-9
d_call: .
cdr3_length: 16
cdr3_aa: CASSPRAGSGANVLTF
cdr3_nt: TGTGCCAGCAGCCCACGGGCAGGGTCTGGGGCCAACGTCCTGACTTTC

j_call: TRBJ2-7
clone_size: few
v_call: TRBV5-6
d_call: .
cdr3_length: 17
cdr3_aa: CASSFVGGEEIYNEQYF
cdr3_nt: TGTGCCAGCAGCTTTGTGGGCGGGGAGGAGATATATAACGAGCAGTACTTC

j_call: TRBJ1-3
clone_size: .
v_call: TRBV12-3/TRBV12-4
d_call: TRBD1
cdr3_length: 19
cdr3_aa: CASRIPGQGWYSSGNTIYF
cdr3_nt: TGTGCCAGCAGAATACCGGGACAGGGGTGGTATAGCTCTGGAAACACCATATATTTT

j_call: TRBJ2-3
clone_size: .
v_call: TRBV27
d_call: .
cdr3_length: 13
cdr3_aa: CASSRRQADTQYF
cdr3_nt: TGTGCCAGCAGTCGGAGACAGGCAGATACGCAGTATTTT

j_call: TRBJ1-6
clone_size: .
v_call: TRBV7-4
d_call: .
cdr3_length: 18
cdr3_aa: CASSLSRTESSYNSPLHF
cdr3_nt: TGTGCCAGCAGCTTAAGCCGGACTGAAAGCTCCTATAATTCACCCCTCCACTTT

j_call: TRBJ2-1
clone_size: .
v_call: TRBV6-5
d_call: .
cdr3_length: 16
cdr3_aa: CASSYSGGSSYNEQFF
cdr3_nt: TGTGCCAGCAGTTACTCTGGGGGTAGCTCCTACAATGAGCAGTTCTTC

j_call: TRBJ2-3
clone_size: .
v_call: TRBV10-3
d_call: .
cdr3_length: 14
cdr3_aa: CAISDRGTKNTQYF
cdr3_nt: TGTGCCATCAGTGACCGCGGGACCAAGAATACGCAGTATTTT

j_call: TRBJ1-4
clone_size: few
v_call: TRBV7-9
d_call: .
cdr3_length: 15
cdr3_aa: CASSAPGQEVEKLFF
cdr3_nt: TGTGCCAGCAGCGCCCCTGGCCAAGAGGTTGAAAAACTGTTTTTT

j_call: TRBJ2-2
clone_size: .
v_call: TRBV15
d_call: .
cdr3_length: 16
cdr3_aa: CATSREAGRTPGELFF
cdr3_nt: TGTGCCACCAGCAGAGAAGCCGGCCGAACGCCCGGGGAGCTGTTTTTT

j_call: TRBJ2-2
clone_size: .
v_call: TRBV6-1
d_call: TRBD2
cdr3_length: 17
cdr3_aa: CASSDIAGGLNTGELFF
cdr3_nt: TGTGCCAGCAGTGATATAGCGGGAGGGTTAAACACCGGGGAGCTGTTTTTT

j_call: TRBJ2-7
clone_size: .
v_call: TRBV6-1
d_call: TRBD2
cdr3_length: 15
cdr3_aa: CASNPPSGGAGEQYF
cdr3_nt: TGTGCCAGCAACCCTCCTAGCGGGGGGGCGGGGGAGCAGTACTTC

j_call: TRBJ2-7
clone_size: .
v_call: TRBV20-1
d_call: TRBD2
cdr3_length: 13
cdr3_aa: CSATGGGAEEQYF
cdr3_nt: TGCAGTGCTACCGGCGGGGGGGCCGAAGAGCAGTACTTC

j_call: TRBJ1-5
clone_size: few
v_call: TRBV7-2
d_call: .
cdr3_length: 16
cdr3_aa: CASSLDGGGSNQPQHF
cdr3_nt: TGTGCCAGCAGCTTAGATGGGGGAGGTAGCAATCAGCCCCAGCATTTT

j_call: TRBJ2-5
clone_size: .
v_call: TRBV7-2
d_call: .
cdr3_length: 14
cdr3_aa: CASSLGFRQETQYF
cdr3_nt: TGTGCCAGCAGCTTAGGATTCAGGCAGGAGACCCAGTACTTC

j_call: TRBJ2-5
clone_size: .
v_call: TRBV11-2
d_call: TRBD1
cdr3_length: 15
cdr3_aa: CASSSAKTTDRGQYF
cdr3_nt: TGTGCCAGCAGCTCAGCCAAGACGACCGACAGGGGTCAGTACTTC

j_call: TRBJ1-5
clone_size: few
v_call: TRBV20-1
d_call: .
cdr3_length: 13
cdr3_aa: CSGGGWGNQPQHF
cdr3_nt: TGCAGTGGTGGGGGATGGGGCAATCAGCCCCAGCATTTT

j_call: TRBJ1-5
clone_size: .
v_call: TRBV6-6
d_call: .
cdr3_length: 14
cdr3_aa: CASRTGVRHQPQHF
cdr3_nt: TGTGCCAGCAGGACAGGAGTCCGTCATCAGCCCCAGCATTTT

j_call: TRBJ1-1
clone_size: .
v_call: TRBV12-3/TRBV12-4
d_call: .
cdr3_length: 13
cdr3_aa: CASRLQGKTEAFF
cdr3_nt: TGTGCCAGCAGGCTACAGGGAAAGACTGAAGCTTTCTTT

j_call: TRBJ1-1
clone_size: .
v_call: TRBV5-1
d_call: .
cdr3_length: 13
cdr3_aa: CASSLVGARDAFF
cdr3_nt: TGCGCCAGCAGCTTGGTAGGGGCCCGAGATGCTTTCTTT

j_call: TRBJ2-5
clone_size: .
v_call: TRBV7-2
d_call: TRBD2
cdr3_length: 14
cdr3_aa: CASRSGGVQETQYF
cdr3_nt: TGTGCCAGCAGAAGCGGGGGGGTCCAAGAGACCCAGTACTTC

j_call: TRBJ2-1
clone_size: few
v_call: TRBV7-2
d_call: .
cdr3_length: 14
cdr3_aa: CASSQNWGGYEQFF
cdr3_nt: TGTGCCAGCAGCCAAAATTGGGGGGGCTATGAGCAGTTCTTC

j_call: TRBJ1-1
clone_size: few
v_call: TRBV7-6
d_call: .
cdr3_length: 14
cdr3_aa: CASSLGGPLARAFF
cdr3_nt: TGTGCCAGCAGCTTAGGGGGCCCCCTGGCTCGGGCTTTCTTT

j_call: TRBJ2-7
clone_size: many
v_call: TRBV7-8
d_call: TRBD2
cdr3_length: 14
cdr3_aa: CASSLGGGGHEQYF
cdr3_nt: TGTGCCAGCAGCTTAGGCGGGGGGGGCCACGAGCAGTACTTC

j_call: TRBJ1-5
clone_size: .
v_call: TRBV20-1
d_call: .
cdr3_length: 11
cdr3_aa: CSASGDQPQHF
cdr3_nt: TGCAGTGCTTCCGGAGATCAGCCCCAGCATTTT

j_call: TRBJ2-5
clone_size: .
v_call: TRBV19
d_call: TRBD1
cdr3_length: 14
cdr3_aa: CASSLTGMAETQYF
cdr3_nt: TGTGCCAGTAGTTTGACAGGGATGGCAGAGACCCAGTACTTC

j_call: TRBJ2-3
clone_size: .
v_call: TRBV5-1
d_call: TRBD2
cdr3_length: 15
cdr3_aa: CASSLGSGAVDTQYF
cdr3_nt: TGCGCCAGCAGCTTGGGAAGCGGGGCGGTAGATACGCAGTATTTT

j_call: TRBJ2-2
clone_size: .
v_call: TRBV20-1
d_call: TRBD2
cdr3_length: 16
cdr3_aa: CSARDMTSGGTGELFF
cdr3_nt: TGCAGTGCTAGAGATATGACTAGCGGGGGAACCGGGGAGCTGTTTTTT

j_call: TRBJ1-4
clone_size: .
v_call: TRBV20-1
d_call: TRBD1
cdr3_length: 14
cdr3_aa: CSALTGTGDEKLFF
cdr3_nt: TGCAGTGCTTTAACCGGGACAGGGGATGAAAAACTGTTTTTT

j_call: TRBJ2-7
clone_size: few
v_call: TRBV7-2
d_call: .
cdr3_length: 15
cdr3_aa: CASSPRQVGGYEQYF
cdr3_nt: TGTGCCAGCAGCCCGCGACAGGTGGGGGGCTACGAGCAGTACTTC

j_call: TRBJ2-7
clone_size: many
v_call: TRBV7-2
d_call: TRBD2
cdr3_length: 17
cdr3_aa: CASSLRHTSGASYEQYF
cdr3_nt: TGTGCCAGCAGCTTAAGGCACACTAGCGGGGCATCCTACGAGCAGTACTTC

j_call: TRBJ2-3
clone_size: .
v_call: TRBV7-8
d_call: TRBD2
cdr3_length: 15
cdr3_aa: CASSLFSGEGWGQYF
cdr3_nt: TGTGCCAGCAGCTTATTTAGCGGGGAGGGGTGGGGGCAGTATTTT

j_call: TRBJ1-2
clone_size: many
v_call: TRBV7-2
d_call: .
cdr3_length: 16
cdr3_aa: CASSLQLQLGSIGYTF
cdr3_nt: TGTGCCAGCAGCTTACAGCTACAGCTGGGGTCGATTGGCTACACCTTC

j_call: TRBJ2-5
clone_size: .
v_call: TRBV27
d_call: .
cdr3_length: 15
cdr3_aa: CASSARRAAGETQYF
cdr3_nt: TGTGCCAGCAGTGCGCGGAGGGCGGCAGGAGAGACCCAGTACTTC

j_call: TRBJ2-1
clone_size: .
v_call: TRBV7-2
d_call: .
cdr3_length: 19
cdr3_aa: CASSLGGYRHANSYNEQFF
cdr3_nt: TGTGCCAGCAGCTTAGGCGGCTATCGGCACGCCAACTCCTACAATGAGCAGTTCTTC

j_call: TRBJ2-2
clone_size: once
v_call: TRBV5-4
d_call: .
cdr3_length: 13
cdr3_aa: CASSLTGPGELFF
cdr3_nt: TGTGCCAGCAGCTTGACAGGGCCCGGGGAGCTGTTTTTT

j_call: TRBJ2-7
clone_size: .
v_call: TRBV7-8
d_call: .
cdr3_length: 17
cdr3_aa: CASSLASTRGPTYEQYF
cdr3_nt: TGTGCCAGCAGCTTAGCGAGTACTAGGGGACCCACCTACGAGCAGTACTTC

j_call: TRBJ2-1
clone_size: .
v_call: TRBV6-6
d_call: TRBD2
cdr3_length: 17
cdr3_aa: CASSQTSGGGSYNEQFF
cdr3_nt: TGTGCCAGCAGTCAGACTAGCGGGGGGGGGTCCTACAATGAGCAGTTCTTC

j_call: TRBJ2-1
clone_size: .
v_call: TRBV7-2
d_call: TRBD1
cdr3_length: 17
cdr3_aa: CASSLAPVRGPYNEQFF
cdr3_nt: TGTGCCAGCAGCTTAGCTCCCGTTAGGGGGCCCTACAATGAGCAGTTCTTC

j_call: TRBJ2-6
clone_size: .
v_call: TRBV6-5
d_call: TRBD2
cdr3_length: 17
cdr3_aa: CASRNLAGQSGANVLTF
cdr3_nt: TGTGCCAGTCGAAATCTAGCGGGCCAATCTGGGGCCAACGTCCTGACTTTC

j_call: TRBJ2-1
clone_size: few
v_call: TRBV7-2
d_call: TRBD1
cdr3_length: 14
cdr3_aa: CASSRGQGSNEQFF
cdr3_nt: TGTGCCAGCAGCCGCGGACAGGGAAGTAATGAGCAGTTCTTC

j_call: TRBJ2-7
clone_size: .
v_call: TRBV7-2
d_call: .
cdr3_length: 12
cdr3_aa: CASSLDRAEQYF
cdr3_nt: TGTGCCAGCAGCTTAGACAGGGCCGAGCAGTACTTC

j_call: TRBJ1-1
clone_size: few
v_call: TRBV5-5
d_call: TRBD1
cdr3_length: 13
cdr3_aa: CASSLTQGPEAFF
cdr3_nt: TGTGCCAGCAGCTTAACACAGGGGCCTGAAGCTTTCTTT

j_call: TRBJ2-3
clone_size: .
v_call: TRBV4-1
d_call: .
cdr3_length: 15
cdr3_aa: CASSHGRGNTDTQYF
cdr3_nt: TGCGCCAGCAGCCATGGCCGGGGGAACACAGATACGCAGTATTTT

j_call: TRBJ1-1
clone_size: few
v_call: TRBV12-3/TRBV12-4
d_call: .
cdr3_length: 15
cdr3_aa: CASSPREGMNTEAFF
cdr3_nt: TGTGCCAGCAGCCCCCGGGAGGGTATGAACACTGAAGCTTTCTTT

j_call: TRBJ2-7
clone_size: .
v_call: TRBV2
d_call: .
cdr3_length: 15
cdr3_aa: CASSRDIPSSYEQYF
cdr3_nt: TGTGCCAGCAGTCGAGACATACCGAGCTCCTACGAGCAGTACTTC

j_call: TRBJ1-2
clone_size: .
v_call: TRBV12-3/TRBV12-4
d_call: .
cdr3_length: 13
cdr3_aa: CASSDPGDYGYTF
cdr3_nt: TGTGCCAGCAGCGACCCAGGGGACTATGGCTACACCTTC

j_call: TRBJ1-4
clone_size: few
v_call: TRBV27
d_call: .
cdr3_length: 15
cdr3_aa: CASSLSSNVGEKLFF
cdr3_nt: TGTGCCAGCAGTTTATCGTCCAATGTGGGTGAAAAACTGTTTTTT

j_call: TRBJ1-5
clone_size: few
v_call: TRBV20-1
d_call: .
cdr3_length: 15
cdr3_aa: CSASPGTKIDQPQHF
cdr3_nt: TGCAGTGCTAGTCCTGGGACAAAAATTGATCAGCCCCAGCATTTT